Following are 5 T cell receptor beta chains from one sample sequenced in a study of cytomegalovirus exposure and HLA in healthy donors (TCRdb year 2017). Receptor libraries were prepared by the immunoSEQ multiplex PCR assay. A mixture of 60 forward primers for TCR Vbeta segments and 13 reverse primers for TCR Jbeta segments was used in the multiplex PCR. Held by TCRdb, this immuneACCESS table contains in-frame sequences only and omits some clones. Under half of the omission traces to an unresolved V gene where checked; the cause of the rest is unknown. The sample table holds roughly 100,000 clones. The ten most abundant clones make up about 0.59% of the sample. The material sequenced was PBMCs. The receptors derive from a man aged 45 to 65 in good health and CMV-seronegative.

The J gene is TRBJ2-2, the V gene TRBV18; possibly TRBD2 for D (6 bases). Germline V gene data show CDR1 as KGHSH and CDR2 as LQKENI. V gave up 3 bases and J gave up 8 bases, with 13 bases separating them. The length of the CDR3 is 14 residues. The CDR3 DNA sequence: TGTGCCAGCTCACCGGAGCGGGTAACTGGGGAGCTGTTTTTT. It translates to CASSPERVTGELFF.

The CDR3 protein is CASSIPRGQSYEQYF. CDR3 sequence (DNA): TGTGCCAGCAGTATCCCCAGGGGGCAATCCTACGAGCAGTACTTC. This chain joins TRBV28 and TRBJ2-7; 8 bases are a match to TRBD1. V shed 5 bases and J 1 base; nucleotides not matched to a gene: 7. This CDR3 is built from 15 residues. Germline V gives CDR1 MDHEN, CDR2 SYDVKM.

V is TRBV4-3 and J is TRBJ2-2; perhaps TRBD2 as D (6 bases). Germline lookup yields CDR1 LGHNA and CDR2 YSLEER. The CDR3 sequence is 15 residues long. V was cut by 0 bases and J by 6 bases, with 11 bases left in between. The CDR3 is CASSQDGGTSGELFF. The CDR3 DNA reads TGCGCCAGCAGCCAAGATGGGGGGACGTCCGGGGAGCTGTTTTTT.

The chain employs TRBV29-1 and TRBJ2-7; the D gene is possibly TRBD2 (6 bases). Germline V gene sequence: CDR1 SQVTM, CDR2 ANQGSEA. This CDR3 contains 12 residues. V was cut by 7 bases and J by 3 bases, with 13 bases left in between. CDR3 bases: TGCAGCGGCGGGGACGGCCTCTACGAGCAGTACTTC. Translating it yields CSGGDGLYEQYF.

V gene TRBV9 combines with J gene TRBJ2-6; tentative D call: TRBD1 (5 bases). This CDR3 comprises 16 residues. Trimming pared 0 bases from V and 0 bases from J, leaving 7 bases between. Germline values: CDR1 SGDLS, CDR2 YYNGEE. CDR3 sequence reads: CASSVVTVSGANVLTF. In DNA, the CDR3 is TGTGCCAGCAGCGTAGTGACAGTCTCTGGGGCCAACGTCCTGACTTTC.